These T cell receptor beta chains were read from a single sample in a study of shared clonotypes between healthy human individuals. Profiling relied on immunoSEQ multiplex PCR, and the TCRdb table lists in-frame clones only, not all of them. The data hold about a million clones, with 60% to 80% observed a single time. The sequenced material came from memory CD4+ T cells from PBMCs. These receptors were collected from a man younger than 35 in good health. Some clones in this sample may be carry-over from other donors' samples. The CDR3 runs from the conserved cysteine through the conserved F or W. The D gene is left open where the match is weak. The size field is filled for only some rows; it gives once, few, many or a size class.

>once|TRBV2|11|-|TRBJ2-7
TGTGCCAGCAGTGAACGACAACTGCAGTACTTC
CASSERQLQYF
>few|TRBV18|15|TRBD1|TRBJ1-1
TGTGCCAGCTCACCCCCGACAGGGGAGGGCACTGAAGCTTTCTTT
CASSPPTGEGTEAFF
>-|TRBV7-7|13|-|TRBJ2-7
TGTGCCAGCAGACCCATCTCAGGCTACGAGCAGTACTTC
CASRPISGYEQYF
>-|TRBV27|15|TRBD1|TRBJ2-2
TGTGCCAGCAGTTCCACCGTGACAGGGACCGGGGAGCTGTTTTTT
CASSSTVTGTGELFF
>once|TRBV28|13|-|TRBJ2-7
TGTGCCAGCAGTTTGGTTCAGGGGAGCGAGCAGTACTTC
CASSLVQGSEQYF
>-|TRBV7-2|13|TRBD1|TRBJ2-7
TGTGCCAGCAGCCCTACAGGGGGCTACGAGCAGTACTTC
CASSPTGGYEQYF
>once|TRBV6-5|14|TRBD1|TRBJ1-1
TGTGCCAGCACCTCGGGACAGGGGGACACTGAAGCTTTCTTT
CASTSGQGDTEAFF
>-|TRBV5-1|11|-|TRBJ1-1
TGCGCCAGCAGCTCTAACACTGAAGCTTTCTTT
CASSSNTEAFF
>-|TRBV18|15|TRBD1|TRBJ2-7
TGTGCCAGCTCGAACGGGACAGGTGTCTCCTACGAGCAGTACTTC
CASSNGTGVSYEQYF
>-|TRBV28|15|TRBD2|TRBJ2-5
TGTGCCAGCAGTCTCGGACTAGCGGGAGCGGAGACCCAGTACTTC
CASSLGLAGAETQYF
>-|TRBV18|13|-|TRBJ1-1
TGTGCCAGCTCACCGACGCAGAACACTGAAGCTTTCTTT
CASSPTQNTEAFF
>many|TRBV18|15|TRBD1|TRBJ2-5
TGTGCCAGCTCGAAGGGGACAGGGGGCCAAGAGACCCAGTACTTC
CASSKGTGGQETQYF
>-|TRBV18|17|TRBD2|TRBJ2-7
TGTGCCAGCTCACCAAGAATTGCGGGGAGGGGACCCTACGAGCAGTACTTC
CASSPRIAGRGPYEQYF
>-|TRBV7-2|16|-|TRBJ1-4
TGTGCCAGCAGCTTGACCGGGGGCGAGGGAGGTGAAAAACTGCTTTTT
CASSLTGGEGGEKLLF
>-|TRBV30|14|-|TRBJ2-3
TGTGCCTGGGCGACCGGGAAGGGCACAGATACGCAGTATTTT
CAWATGKGTDTQYF
>-|TRBV7-2|17|TRBD2|TRBJ2-7
TGTGCCAGCAGCTTAATGTCTCCCGTGACTAGCGCCTACGAGCAGTACTTC
CASSLMSPVTSAYEQYF
>-|TRBV28|15|TRBD1|TRBJ1-1
TGTGCCAGCAGTTCTCCTGGGACAGCGAACACTGAAGCTTTCTTT
CASSSPGTANTEAFF
>-|TRBV9|16|TRBD2|TRBJ2-3
TGTGCCAGCAGCCCAGAACTAGCGGGAGGGCCAGATACGCAGTATTTT
CASSPELAGGPDTQYF
>once|TRBV20-1|11|-|TRBJ2-1
TGCAGTGCCCGGGGATACAATGAGCAGTTCTTC
CSARGYNEQFF
>-|TRBV27|17|-|TRBJ1-3
TGTGCCAGCAGCCCGCGGCAGGGCACCAACTCTGGAAACACCATATATTTT
CASSPRQGTNSGNTIYF
>-|TRBV7-9|16|-|TRBJ2-1
TGTGCCAGCAGCCGAAACAGAGGGGGGAGCTTTCATGAGCAGTTCTTC
CASSRNRGGSFHEQFF
>-|TRBV9|14|-|TRBJ2-1
TGTGCCAGCAGCGCCCAGAGCTCCTACAATGAGCAGTTCTTC
CASSAQSSYNEQFF
>-|TRBV28|16|TRBD2|TRBJ2-2
TGTGCCAGCAGTTTAAATCAGGGAGCGGGGACCGGGGAGCTGTTTTTT
CASSLNQGAGTGELFF
>-|TRBV5-6|19|-|TRBJ2-1
TGTGCCAGCAGCTTGAGTCATGATCTCGGCGAGTACTCCTACAATGAGCAGTTCTTC
CASSLSHDLGEYSYNEQFF
>-|TRBV7-2|16|TRBD2|TRBJ2-3
TGTGCCAGCAGCTTAGGGGTAGCGGGAGGCACAGATACGCAGTATTTT
CASSLGVAGGTDTQYF
>-|TRBV4-2|14|-|TRBJ2-7
TGTGCCAGCAGCCAAGCGCTAGCCTACTACGAGCAGTACTTC
CASSQALAYYEQYF
>-|TRBV29-1|15|TRBD2|TRBJ2-1
TGCAGCGCCGCCGGGACTAGCGGGAGTCTTGGTGAGCAGTTCTTC
CSAAGTSGSLGEQFF
>-|TRBV7-2|16|TRBD2|TRBJ2-3
TGTGCCAGCAGCTTAGCGCTTACAGCGGGAACGGATACGCAGTATTTT
CASSLALTAGTDTQYF
>-|TRBV5-1|16|TRBD1|TRBJ1-1
TGCGCCAGCAGCCAATGGGACAGCTTCATGAACACTGAAGCTTTCTTT
CASSQWDSFMNTEAFF
>once|TRBV7-9|16|-|TRBJ2-2
TGTGCCAGCAGCTTGTCGGGGAAGGGGAACACCGGGGAGCTGTTTTTT
CASSLSGKGNTGELFF
>-|TRBV10-1|12|-|TRBJ2-1
TGCGCCAGCAGCACAGGGAGCGATGAGCAGTTCTTC
CASSTGSDEQFF
>few|TRBV2|13|-|TRBJ2-5
TGTGCCAGCAGTCAGGACAGACAAGAGACCCAGTACTTC
CASSQDRQETQYF
>-|TRBV28|13|TRBD1|TRBJ2-1
TGTGCCAGCCAGGACAGGGATCGCGATGAGCAGTTCTTC
CASQDRDRDEQFF
>-|TRBV18|14|-|TRBJ2-7
TGTGCCAGCTCACCAATGATAATGGTCCGCGAGCAGTACTTC
CASSPMIMVREQYF
>-|TRBV5-4|14|TRBD1|TRBJ1-5
TGTGCCAGCAGCAAGGACAGGGTGGGTCAGCCCCAGCATTTT
CASSKDRVGQPQHF
>-|TRBV28|15|TRBD2|TRBJ2-1
TGTGCCAGTACCGCTACCGGGGGGGGCCGGAATGAGCAGTTCTTC
CASTATGGGRNEQFF
>-|TRBV18|14|-|TRBJ2-5
TGTGCCAGCTCACCTGACAGTTCCCAAGAGACCCAGTACTTC
CASSPDSSQETQYF
>-|TRBV6-5|13|TRBD1|TRBJ2-5
TGTGCCAGCAGTTACGGGACAGGGACAGGGGAGTACTTC
CASSYGTGTGEYF
>-|TRBV29-1|12|TRBD2|TRBJ2-5
TGCAGCGTAGACCGGGGGGGAGAGACCCAGTACTTC
CSVDRGGETQYF
>-|TRBV4-1|13|-|TRBJ1-6
TGCGCCAGCAGCCCCGAATCGAGGTATAACCTCCACTTT
CASSPESRYNLHF
>many|TRBV7-9|16|-|TRBJ1-2
TGTGCCAGCAGCTTAGGAGGGGGACAAGCTAACTATGGCTACACCTTC
CASSLGGGQANYGYTF
>-|TRBV28|15|-|TRBJ1-3
TGTGCCAGCAGTCCACGTCGACAGGAAAAGAACACCATATATTTT
CASSPRRQEKNTIYF
>once|TRBV27|14|-|TRBJ1-2
TGTGCCAGCAGTTCACGGACGGGGGCCGGAGGCTACACCTTC
CASSSRTGAGGYTF